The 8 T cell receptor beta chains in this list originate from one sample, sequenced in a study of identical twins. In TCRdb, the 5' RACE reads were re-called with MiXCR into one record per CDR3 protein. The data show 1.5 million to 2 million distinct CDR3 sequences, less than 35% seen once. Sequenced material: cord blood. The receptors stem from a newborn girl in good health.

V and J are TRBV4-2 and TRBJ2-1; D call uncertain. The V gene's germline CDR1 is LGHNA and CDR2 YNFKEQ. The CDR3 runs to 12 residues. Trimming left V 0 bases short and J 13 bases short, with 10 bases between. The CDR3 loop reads CASSQDAETQFF. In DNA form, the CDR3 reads TGTGCCAGCAGCCAAGATGCAGAGACCCAGTTCTTC.

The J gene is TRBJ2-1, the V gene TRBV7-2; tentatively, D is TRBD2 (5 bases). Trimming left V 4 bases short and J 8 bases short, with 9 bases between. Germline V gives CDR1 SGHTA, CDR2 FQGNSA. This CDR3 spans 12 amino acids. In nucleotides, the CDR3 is TGTGCCAGCAGCTCTGGACTCTATGAGCAGTTCTTC. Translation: CASSSGLYEQFF.

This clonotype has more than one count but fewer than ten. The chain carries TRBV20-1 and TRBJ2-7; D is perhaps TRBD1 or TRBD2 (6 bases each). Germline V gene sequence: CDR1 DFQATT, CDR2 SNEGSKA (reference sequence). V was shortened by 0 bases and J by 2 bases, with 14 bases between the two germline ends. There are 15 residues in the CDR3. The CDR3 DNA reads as TGCAGTGCTAGAGATGAGAAGAGGGGGGCCTACGAGCAGTACTTC. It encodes CSARDEKRGAYEQYF.

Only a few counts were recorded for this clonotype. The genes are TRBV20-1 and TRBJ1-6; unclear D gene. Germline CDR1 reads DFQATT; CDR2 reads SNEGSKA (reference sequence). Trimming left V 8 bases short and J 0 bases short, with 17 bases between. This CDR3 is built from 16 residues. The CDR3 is CSTVAGHSSYNSPLHF. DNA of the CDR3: TGCAGTACCGTGGCAGGCCATAGCTCCTATAATTCACCCCTCCACTTT.

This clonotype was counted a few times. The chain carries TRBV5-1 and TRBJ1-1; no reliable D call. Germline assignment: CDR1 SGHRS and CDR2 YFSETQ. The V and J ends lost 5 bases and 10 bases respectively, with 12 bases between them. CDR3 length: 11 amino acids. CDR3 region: CASRQTLGAFF. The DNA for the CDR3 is TGCGCCAGCAGGCAAACACTAGGAGCTTTCTTT.

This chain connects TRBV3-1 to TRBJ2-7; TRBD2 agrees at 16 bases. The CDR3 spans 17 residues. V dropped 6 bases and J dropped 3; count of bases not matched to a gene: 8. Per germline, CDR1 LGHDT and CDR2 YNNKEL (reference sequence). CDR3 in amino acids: CASSLGTSGRGLYEQYF. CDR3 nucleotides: TGTGCCAGCAGTTTAGGGACTAGCGGGAGGGGCCTCTACGAGCAGTACTTC.

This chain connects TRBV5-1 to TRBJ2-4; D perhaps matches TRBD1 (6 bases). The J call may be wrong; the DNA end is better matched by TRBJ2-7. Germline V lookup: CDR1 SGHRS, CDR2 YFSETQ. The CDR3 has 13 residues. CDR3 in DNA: TGCGCCAGCAGCTTGGCACAGGGACACGAGCAGTACTTC. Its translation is CASSLAQGHEQYF.

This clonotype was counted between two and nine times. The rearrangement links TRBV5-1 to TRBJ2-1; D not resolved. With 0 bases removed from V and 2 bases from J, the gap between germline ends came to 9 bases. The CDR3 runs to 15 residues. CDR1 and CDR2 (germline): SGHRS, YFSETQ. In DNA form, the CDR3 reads TGCGCCAGCAGCTTGGTAGTGGATGCCTACAATGAGCAGTTCTTC. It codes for CASSLVVDAYNEQFF.